These 32 T cell receptor beta chains were all obtained from the same sample, sequenced in a study of metastatic and nonmetastatic thyroid tumors. Nobody among the patients had been given any treatment before thyroid surgery. TCRdb re-called clones via MiXCR from the PCR reads. The sample holds fewer than 4,500 clones, roughly 20% seen once. The sequencing input was tumor tissue. Every receptor here comes from a male donor with papillary thyroid cancer or a benign thyroid nodule (not recorded which). Some clones in this sample may be carry-over from other donors' samples.

This clone qualifies as medium-sized. The chain recombines TRBV10-3 with TRBJ2-1; D might be TRBD2 (6 bases). Germline V gives CDR1 ENHRY, CDR2 SYGVKD. Trimming left V 10 bases short and J 7 bases short, with 14 bases between. CDR3 size: 12 residues. The CDR3 bases are TGTGCCACCAGAGACCGGGGGAATGAGCAGTTCTTC. Its translation: CATRDRGNEQFF.

This clone appeared a few times. The chain has TRBV6-5 and TRBJ1-4; D is perhaps TRBD1 (5 bases). Per germline, CDR1 MNHEY and CDR2 SVGAGI. The V and J ends lost 4 bases and 0 bases respectively, with 12 bases between them. CDR3 length: 16 amino acids. The CDR3 region is CASSFHRSATNEKLFF. The DNA of the CDR3 is TGTGCCAGCAGTTTCCACAGGTCGGCAACTAATGAAAAACTGTTTTTT.

The chain recombines TRBV12-3 or TRBV12-4 with TRBJ2-7; TRBD1 agrees at 11 bases. The V gene end was trimmed by 6 bases and the J gene end by 1 base; junction bases not matched to a gene: 5. This CDR3 is built from 15 residues. The CDR3 here is CASSPDRGLSYEQYF. CDR3 DNA sequence: TGTGCCAGCAGCCCGGACAGGGGGCTGTCCTACGAGCAGTACTTC.

This clone appeared a few times. This sequence joins TRBV6-2 or TRBV6-3 and TRBJ2-7, with a tentative D call TRBD1 (6 bases). This CDR3 has 15 residues. V lost 9 bases, J lost 0 bases, and 18 bases lay in between. Looked up from germline, CDR1 is MNHEY and CDR2 is SVGEGT. The CDR3 DNA is TGTGCCAGTACCTCGGCAGGGGTCCTCTCCTACGAGCAGTACTTC. Translation: CASTSAGVLSYEQYF.

This clone was counted between two and nine times. The rearrangement links TRBV12-3 or TRBV12-4 to TRBJ1-2; no clear D gene. The CDR3 extends over 17 amino acids. Trimming pared 3 bases from V and 8 bases from J, leaving 25 bases between. The CDR3 DNA sequence: TGTGCCAGCAGTTTTGTTTTTGGGCCAACGACTAAAGGCGGCTACACCTTC. As protein: CASSFVFGPTTKGGYTF.

This clone appeared many times. The V and J genes are TRBV18 and TRBJ2-3; D gene ambiguous. The CDR3 consists of 12 residues. Germline assignment: CDR1 KGHSH and CDR2 LQKENI. The V end lost 6 bases, the J end lost 0 bases, and 4 bases lay between the germline ends. In DNA form, the CDR3 reads TGTGCCAGCTCCCCTAGCACAGATACGCAGTATTTT. Protein sequence: CASSPSTDTQYF.

This clone is categorized as large (0.1 to 1%). This rearrangement joins TRBV12-3 or TRBV12-4 to TRBJ2-7; weak D call: TRBD1 (6 bases). Between the trimmed V and J ends, which lost 3 bases and 5 bases, there was a span of 14 bases. This CDR3 contains 14 residues. The CDR3 reads CASSFRGSLDEQYF. CDR3 DNA sequence: TGTGCCAGCAGTTTTAGGGGGAGTCTGGACGAGCAGTACTTC.

The chain links TRBV28 to TRBJ1-2; TRBD1 matches at 8 bases. CDR3 size: 12 residues. V was pared by 2 bases and J by 7 bases, with 0 bases of the junction left unmatched. The germline gives CDR1 MDHEN, CDR2 SYDVKM. CDR3: CASSLTGGGYTF. CDR3 DNA: TGTGCCAGCAGTTTAACAGGGGGTGGCTACACCTTC.

The sample holds a few counts of this clone. The chain links TRBV27 to TRBJ2-3; 11 bases align to TRBD2. The CDR3 consists of 16 residues. The J segment lost 5 bases and the V segment lost 7 bases, leaving 11 bases of the junction unmatched. Looked up from germline, CDR1 is MNHEY and CDR2 is SMNVEV (reference sequence). The CDR3: CASTPTLAGGGDTQYF. The CDR3 DNA reads TGTGCCAGCACCCCTACGCTAGCGGGAGGAGGAGATACGCAGTATTTT.

This clone has only a few counts. The chain uses TRBV2 and TRBJ2-7; TRBD1 is a possible D gene (6 bases). This CDR3 spans 15 amino acids. Looked up from germline, CDR1 is SNHLY and CDR2 is FYNNEI. V gave up 2 bases and J gave up 0 bases, with 11 bases separating them. The CDR3 loop reads CASSETGLLSYEQYF. For the CDR3, the DNA is TGTGCCAGCAGTGAAACAGGGCTCCTCTCCTACGAGCAGTACTTC.

This clone came up a few times. The V gene is TRBV6-1, the J gene TRBJ1-1; 10 positions match TRBD1. Unmatched junction bases numbered 2, after V lost 6 bases and J lost 4 bases. CDR3 length: 13 amino acids. Germline V gene lookup returns CDR1 MNHNS and CDR2 SASEGT. The CDR3 bases are TGTGCCAGCAGCCGGGACAGGGGCACTGAAGCTTTCTTT. It specifies CASSRDRGTEAFF.

CDR3 amino acids: CASGLVLGTRTGSNQPQHF. Written as DNA, the CDR3 is TGTGCTAGTGGTTTGGTACTCGGGACAAGGACAGGGAGCAATCAGCCCCAGCATTTT. The V call is TRBV12-5, the J call TRBJ1-5, with 8 bases lining up with TRBD1. Germline CDR1 is LGHNT and CDR2 is FRNRAP. This CDR3 contains 19 residues. Trimming took 0 bases from V and 1 from J; bases not matched to a gene: 11. The whole variable domain, filled in from reference TRBV12-5 and TRBJ1-5, reads DARVTQTPRHKVTEMGQEVTMRCQPILGHNTVFWYRQTMMQGLELLAYFRNRAPLDDSGMPKDRFSAEMPDATLATLKIQPSEPRDSAVYFCASGLVLGTRTGSNQPQHFGDGTRLSIL.

The chain has TRBV10-3 and TRBJ2-1, with TRBD2 identical over 12 bases. J lost 7 bases, V lost 4 bases, and 8 bases had no gene match. The CDR3 extends over 16 amino acids. Germline CDR1 is ENHRY and CDR2 is SYGVKD. The CDR3 is CAISARLAGVGNEQFF. CDR3 sequence (DNA): TGTGCCATCAGTGCCCGACTAGCGGGAGTCGGAAATGAGCAGTTCTTC.

This clone is labeled medium-sized. The chain combines TRBV10-3 with TRBJ2-3, with D possibly TRBD2 on 6 matching bases. Trimming left V 8 bases short and J 2 bases short, with 14 bases between. Per germline, CDR1 ENHRY and CDR2 SYGVKD. This CDR3 has 14 amino acids. CDR3 DNA sequence: TGTGCCATCGCAGTAGGGGAGGCCACAGATACGCAGTATTTT. Its protein is CAIAVGEATDTQYF.

The V gene is TRBV6-4, the J gene TRBJ2-7; 7 bases are shared with TRBD2. The CDR3 loop spans 13 amino acids. With 4 bases clipped from V and 3 bases from J, the junction kept 3 bases outside the gene matches. Germline V gives CDR1 MRHNA, CDR2 SNTAGT. Here the CDR3 DNA reads TGTGCCAGCAGTGGAGCGGGAAGCTACGAGCAGTACTTC. Encoded protein: CASSGAGSYEQYF.

This clone appeared a few times. The chain is built from TRBV25-1 and TRBJ2-2; D is ambiguous. The CDR3 extends over 13 amino acids. Germline CDR1 is MGHDK and CDR2 is SYGVNS. V lost 4 bases and J 9 bases, leaving 12 bases between the germline ends. The CDR3 sequence: CASSAGGVRELFF. In nucleotides, the CDR3 is TGTGCCAGCAGTGCGGGTGGGGTCAGGGAGCTGTTTTTT.

Sample share makes this clone medium-sized. As DNA, the CDR3 is TGTGCCAGCAGTCCGATTAATGAGCAGTTCTTC. This gives the protein CASSPINEQFF. This rearrangement joins TRBV7-8 to TRBJ2-1; no definite D call. Trimming shortened V by 6 bases and J by 7 bases, and 7 bases separated the two germline ends. CDR3 size: 11 residues. CDR1 is SGHVS and CDR2 is FQNEAQ in the germline V gene.

The V gene is TRBV6-5, the J gene TRBJ2-3; D remains unclear. The CDR3 is 15 residues long. Germline V gives CDR1 MNHEY, CDR2 SVGAGI. V was pared by 4 bases and J by 1 base, with 12 bases between. The CDR3 DNA sequence: TGTGCCAGCAGTTCGCCCTTCGGAGGCACAGATACGCAGTATTTT. Translation gives CASSSPFGGTDTQYF.

This clone is medium-sized by share. V and J are TRBV28 and TRBJ1-5, with D possibly matching TRBD1 (5 bases). V lost 3 bases to trimming and J lost 3 bases, with 12 bases between them. The CDR3 consists of 15 residues. CDR1 MDHEN and CDR2 SYDVKM come from the germline V gene. DNA for the CDR3: TGTGCCAGCAGTTTTGGGCAGGGTTACAATCAGCCCCAGCATTTT. This codes for CASSFGQGYNQPQHF.

Comment on this clone: A read error may produce the germline difference seen at one junction end. The V gene is TRBV6-1, the J gene TRBJ2-3, with 7 positions matching TRBD2. Germline CDR1 reads MNHNS; CDR2 reads SASEGT. The CDR3 has 16 amino acids. Here the CDR3 reads CASSPPSGTLTDTQYF. The CDR3 DNA is TGTGCCAGCAGTCCTCCAAGCGGGACTCTCACAGATACGCAGTATTTC.

The gene calls are TRBV7-3 and TRBJ2-7; weak D call: TRBD2 (5 bases). Germline values: CDR1 SGHTA, CDR2 FQGTGA. Trimming cost V 5 bases and J 4 bases, with 9 bases left between them. The CDR3 is made up of 12 amino acids. For the CDR3, the DNA is TGTGCCAGCAGCCCCGGGAATTACGAGCAGTACTTC. It codes for CASSPGNYEQYF.

The V call is TRBV11-3, the J call TRBJ1-3, with TRBD1 as a possible D gene (5 bases). V was clipped by 5 bases and J by 3 bases, with 17 bases between them. CDR1 and CDR2 from the germline V gene are SGHNT and YENEEA. The CDR3 has 16 amino acids. CDR3 sequence (DNA): TGTGCCAGCAGCCCCACCCCGATGGGGGTTGGAAACACCATATATTTT. It codes for CASSPTPMGVGNTIYF.

By sample share, this clone is medium-sized (0.01 to 0.1%). The chain uses TRBV7-9 and TRBJ2-7; maybe TRBD2 (7 bases). This CDR3 comprises 12 residues. Looked up from germline, CDR1 is SEHNR and CDR2 is FQNEAQ (reference sequence). The germline V and J ends were trimmed by 5 bases and 6 bases, with 11 bases remaining between them. The CDR3 protein is CASSQGGGEQYF. The CDR3 DNA is TGTGCCAGCAGCCAAGGGGGGGGCGAGCAGTACTTC.

This clone was seen a few times. The chain links TRBV12-3 or TRBV12-4 to TRBJ1-5; no definite D call. V dropped 3 bases and J dropped 7 bases, with 13 bases sitting between them. This CDR3 is built from 14 residues. CDR3 DNA: TGTGCCAGCAGTTTGAGTCCGACAAGCCAGCCCCAGCATTTT. Its translation is CASSLSPTSQPQHF.

By share, this clone counts as large. V is TRBV24-1 and J is TRBJ2-1, with 7 bases fitting TRBD2. The CDR3 contains 13 residues. Per germline, CDR1 KGHDR and CDR2 SFDVKD. The CDR3 nucleotides read TGTGAAGCCAGAGAGGGAGGGACCCATGAGCAGTTCTTC. It yields the protein CEAREGGTHEQFF.

The CDR3 DNA reads as TGTGCCAGCAGTGACGGACAGGGCACCGGGGAGCTGTTTTTT. Translation: CASSDGQGTGELFF. The gene calls are TRBV6-4 and TRBJ2-2; 8 bases are shared with TRBD1. J gave up 4 bases and V 2 bases, and 0 bases lay outside the gene matches. Germline lookup yields CDR1 MRHNA and CDR2 SNTAGT. CDR3 length equals 14 residues.

The rearrangement joins TRBV7-2 to TRBJ1-6; no definite D call. Trimming cost V 0 bases and J 7 bases, with 7 bases left between them. Germline CDR1 and CDR2: SGHTA and FQGNSA. There are 14 residues in the CDR3. CDR3 sequence (DNA): TGTGCCAGCAGCTTAGCCCCCGGGAATTCACCCCTCCACTTT. It specifies CASSLAPGNSPLHF.

This chain connects TRBV3-1 to TRBJ1-4; D may be TRBD1 (6 bases). Germline CDR1 and CDR2: LGHDT and YNNKEL (reference sequence). CDR3 length: 16 amino acids. The V end lost 1 base, the J end lost 0 bases, and 9 bases lay between the germline ends. The CDR3 DNA sequence: TGTGCCAGCAGCCAAGGGACAGCCCCAACTAATGAAAAACTGTTTTTT. Encoded protein: CASSQGTAPTNEKLFF.

The gene calls are TRBV18 and TRBJ1-1, with TRBD1 as a possible D gene (6 bases). Trimming took 3 bases from V and 3 from J, leaving 8 bases between them. CDR3 size: 13 residues. Germline lookup yields CDR1 KGHSH and CDR2 LQKENI. The CDR3 DNA reads TGTGCCAGCTCACCCCGACAGGACACTGAAGCTTTCTTT. As protein: CASSPRQDTEAFF.

V usage is TRBV7-2 and J usage is TRBJ2-1; no clear D. Trimming pared 3 bases from V and 8 bases from J, leaving 23 bases between. Germline assignment: CDR1 SGHTA and CDR2 FQGNSA. The CDR3 runs 17 residues. CDR3 nucleotides: TGTGCCAGCAGCTTCGCGGTTCCGGGCCATGGGGTCGATGAGCAGTTCTTC. Amino acids: CASSFAVPGHGVDEQFF.

This clone occurred a few times. The chain employs TRBV27 and TRBJ2-1; 11 bases are shared with TRBD2. V lost 5 bases and J lost 3; bases outside the gene matches: 6. The CDR3 loop spans 16 amino acids. Germline loops: CDR1 MNHEY, CDR2 SMNVEV (reference sequence). CDR3 protein: CASSTGLAGNYNEQFF. As DNA, the CDR3 is TGTGCCAGCAGTACTGGACTAGCGGGTAACTACAATGAGCAGTTCTTC.

Only a few counts were recorded for this clone. This chain connects TRBV28 to TRBJ2-7; the match to TRBD2 covers 9 bases. J was trimmed by 2 bases and V by 2 bases; bases with no gene match: 4. In germline, CDR1 is MDHEN, CDR2 SYDVKM. CDR3 length: 15 residues. CDR3 DNA sequence: TGTGCCAGCAGTTTAGCGGGAGGGCCCACCTACGAGCAGTACTTC. It yields the protein CASSLAGGPTYEQYF.